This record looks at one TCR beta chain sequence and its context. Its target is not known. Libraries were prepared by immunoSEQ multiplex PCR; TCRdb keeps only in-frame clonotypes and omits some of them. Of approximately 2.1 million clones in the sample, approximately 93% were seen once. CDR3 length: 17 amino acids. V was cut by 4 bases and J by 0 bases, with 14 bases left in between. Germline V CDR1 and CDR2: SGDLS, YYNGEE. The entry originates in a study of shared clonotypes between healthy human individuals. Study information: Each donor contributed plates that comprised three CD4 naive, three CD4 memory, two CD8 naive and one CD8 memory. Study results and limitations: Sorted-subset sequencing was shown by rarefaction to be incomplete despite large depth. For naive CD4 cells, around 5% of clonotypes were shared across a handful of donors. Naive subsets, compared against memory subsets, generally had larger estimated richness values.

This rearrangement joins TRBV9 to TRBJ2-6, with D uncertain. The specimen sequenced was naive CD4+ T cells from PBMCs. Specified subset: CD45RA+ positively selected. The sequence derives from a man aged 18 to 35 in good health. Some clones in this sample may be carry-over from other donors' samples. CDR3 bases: TGTGCCAGCAGCCCAATAGAAACAGCCTCTGGGGCCAACGTCCTGACTTTC. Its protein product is CASSPIETASGANVLTF. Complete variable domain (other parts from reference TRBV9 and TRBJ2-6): DSGVTQTPKHLITATGQRVTLRCSPRSGDLSVYWYQQSLDQGLQFLIQYYNGEERAKGNILERFSAQQFPDLHSELNLSSLELGDSALYFCASSPIETASGANVLTFGAGSRLTVL.